Following are 27 T cell receptor beta chains from one sample sequenced in a study of cytomegalovirus exposure and HLA in healthy donors. PCR was performed using 60 Vbeta and 13 Jbeta primers. Assay: immunoSEQ multiplex PCR; the TCRdb copy retains only in-frame clones and omits some. Among 220,000 or so clones listed, approximately 68% were seen once. The sequencing sample was made of PBMCs. Receptor source: a woman in her twenties or thirties in good health and CMV-seronegative.

Comments on this clone: The junction does not match germline at one end; this may be a read error. The chain recombines TRBV4-1 with TRBJ2-3, with D possibly matching TRBD2 (6 bases). Germline values: CDR1 MGHRA, CDR2 YSYEKL. The CDR3 runs 18 residues. The CDR3 loop reads CAISQETSGTLTWDTQYF. CDR3 DNA sequence: TGCGCCATCAGCCAAGAGACTTCCGGGACTCTAACTTGGGATACGCAGTATTTT.

This rearrangement joins TRBV9 to TRBJ2-1; maybe TRBD1 (6 bases). V lost 0 bases and J 8 bases, leaving 9 bases between the germline ends. The CDR3 loop spans 13 amino acids. CDR1 and CDR2 from the germline V gene are SGDLS and YYNGEE. Written as DNA, the CDR3 is TGTGCCAGCAGCGTAGCAGGGGTCGATGAGCAGTTCTTC. As protein: CASSVAGVDEQFF.

The V and J genes are TRBV11-2 and TRBJ1-1, with D maybe TRBD1 (5 bases). The CDR3 extends over 17 amino acids. CDR1 SGHAT and CDR2 FQNNGV come from the germline V gene. V was trimmed by 6 bases and J by 0 bases, leaving 20 bases between them. The CDR3 spells CASSSPRTGGMNTEAFF. The DNA of the CDR3 is TGTGCCAGCAGTTCACCGCGTACGGGGGGTATGAACACTGAAGCTTTCTTT.

The V gene is TRBV5-6, the J gene TRBJ2-7; 8 bases are shared with TRBD1. This CDR3 has 16 amino acids. The germline CDR1 and CDR2 sequences are SGHDT and YYEEEE. J lost 2 bases, V lost 0 bases, and 7 bases had no gene match. The CDR3 DNA reads TGTGCCAGCAGCTTGGCCCTAGGACAGGGACCCTACGAGCAGTACTTC. This sequence encodes CASSLALGQGPYEQYF.

The genes are TRBV6-6 and TRBJ2-7; 7 nucleotides agree with TRBD2. The germline V gene has CDR1 MNHNY and CDR2 SVGAGI (reference sequence). The CDR3 consists of 14 residues. The trim removed 6 bases at V and 3 bases at J, leaving 8 bases unmatched. CDR3 region: CASRWAGGSYEQYF. As DNA, the CDR3 is TGTGCCAGCAGGTGGGCGGGCGGGAGCTACGAGCAGTACTTC.

This clone was seen a few times. The chain has TRBV25-1 and TRBJ1-1; 7 bases agree with TRBD1. The junction had 9 bases not matched to a gene; V was cut back by 6 bases and J by 2 bases. The CDR3 has 15 residues. Germline values: CDR1 MGHDK, CDR2 SYGVNS. CDR3 bases: TGTGCCAGCAGAGTCAAGGGACAGCGTAACACTGAAGCTTTCTTT. Its protein is CASRVKGQRNTEAFF.

This clone was detected only a few times. The genes are TRBV15 and TRBJ1-1; D might be TRBD1 (6 bases). V was trimmed by 1 base and J by 6 bases, leaving 15 bases between them. Germline V gene sequence: CDR1 LNHNV, CDR2 YYDKDF (reference sequence). The length of the CDR3 is 15 residues. The CDR3 sequence: CATSRVDSGRAEAFF. DNA for the CDR3: TGTGCCACCAGCAGAGTGGACAGCGGGAGAGCTGAAGCTTTCTTT.

The genes are TRBV19 and TRBJ1-5; TRBD1 might be the D (6 bases). CDR1 and CDR2 from the germline V gene are LNHDA and SQIVND (reference sequence). The CDR3 has 13 amino acids. The V end was cut by 4 bases, the J end by 5 bases, with 9 bases between. DNA for the CDR3: TGTGCCAGTAGTAGTTCAGGGGATCAGCCCCAGCATTTT. It translates to CASSSSGDQPQHF. Full variable domain (missing parts from reference TRBV19 and TRBJ1-5): DGGITQSPKYLFRKEGQNVTLSCEQNLNHDAMYWYRQDPGQGLRLIYYSQIVNDFQKGDIAEGYSVSREKKESFPLTVTSAQKNPTAFYLCASSSSGDQPQHFGDGTRLSIL.

The V and J genes are TRBV28 and TRBJ2-4; 14 bases fit TRBD2. Germline-derived CDR1 and CDR2 are MDHEN and SYDVKM. Trimming removed 4 bases from V and 3 bases from J; junction bases left unmatched: 11. CDR3 length: 19 residues. CDR3 protein: CASSSPGLAGERGKNIQYF. CDR3 nucleotides: TGTGCCAGCAGTTCCCCGGGACTAGCGGGGGAGAGGGGCAAAAACATTCAGTACTTC.

This chain joins TRBV6-5 and TRBJ2-5; 10 positions match TRBD1. The V and J ends lost 9 bases and 2 bases, in that order; junction bases with no gene match: 6. Germline CDR1 reads MNHEY; CDR2 reads SVGAGI. The CDR3 covers 14 residues. The CDR3 loop reads CASRQGALQETQYF. The DNA for the CDR3 is TGTGCCAGTAGACAGGGGGCCTTACAAGAGACCCAGTACTTC.

A single count supports this clone. CDR3 amino acids: CACGTSPFDEQFF. CDR3 bases: TGTGCCTGCGGGACTAGCCCATTCGATGAGCAGTTCTTC. The chain links TRBV7-8 to TRBJ2-1; 9 bases are a match to TRBD2. CDR1 SGHVS and CDR2 FQNEAQ come from the germline V gene. The CDR3 loop spans 13 amino acids. The ends lost 11 bases at V and 8 bases at J; junction bases unmatched: 10.

Remarks on this clone: The junction departs from germline at one end; a sequencing error may be responsible. The chain recombines TRBV20-1 with TRBJ1-1; 8 nucleotides agree with TRBD1. The CDR3 extends over 9 amino acids. Germline V gives CDR1 DFQATT, CDR2 SNEGSKA (reference sequence). Here the CDR3 DNA reads TGCAGTGCTAGGGACAGGGCCATCTTT. It is translated as CSARDRAIF.

This clone was recorded a few times. The chain links TRBV6-1 to TRBJ1-1; D is unresolved. There are 13 residues in the CDR3. The V gene lost 3 bases and the J gene lost 5 bases, with 10 bases spanning the gap. Looked up from germline, CDR1 is MNHNS and CDR2 is SASEGT. In DNA, the CDR3 is TGTGCCAGCAGTGAGAGGCGTAAAACTGAAGCTTTCTTT. It codes for CASSERRKTEAFF.

The CDR3 sequence: CSVRTGGGYGYTF. The CDR3 region has the DNA TGCAGCGTAAGGACAGGGGGAGGTTATGGCTACACCTTC. The V call is TRBV29-1, the J call TRBJ1-2; TRBD1 aligns across 10 bases. Germline V gene data show CDR1 as SQVTM and CDR2 as ANQGSEA. J was trimmed by 5 bases and V by 6 bases; bases with no gene match: 6. This CDR3 contains 13 residues. Supplemented by reference TRBV29-1 and TRBJ1-2, the full variable domain reads SAVISQKPSRDICQRGTSLTIQCQVDSQVTMMFWYRQQPGQSLTLIATANQGSEATYESGFVIDKFPISRPNLTFSTLTVSNMSPEDSSIYLCSVRTGGGYGYTFGSGTRLTVV.

The chain's CDR3 is CASSSIGRGFSTDTQYF. Written as DNA, the CDR3 is TGTGCCAGCAGCTCTATCGGGAGGGGATTTAGCACAGATACGCAGTATTTT. The chain employs TRBV5-5 and TRBJ2-3, with TRBD2 identical over 8 bases. Looked up from germline, CDR1 is SGHKS and CDR2 is YYEKEE (reference sequence). There are 17 residues in the CDR3. The V and J ends lost 3 bases and 0 bases, in that order; junction bases with no gene match: 9.

This chain joins TRBV7-3 and TRBJ1-2, with a weak D call TRBD1 (5 bases). The CDR3 length is 13 residues. CDR1 and CDR2 from the germline V gene are SGHTA and FQGTGA. Between the trimmed V and J ends, which lost 3 bases and 7 bases, there was a span of 12 bases. The CDR3 nucleotides read TGTGCCAGCAGCTTCCGGGGGGAGGGTGGCTACACCTTC. It yields the protein CASSFRGEGGYTF.

Of note for this clone: The sample has other DNA sequences that encode this CDR3 too. The chain couples TRBV6-6 to TRBJ1-1; D gene uncertain. Trimming took off 0 bases at V and 4 bases at J, with 9 bases between the two ends. The CDR3 is 14 residues long. Per the germline V gene, CDR1 is MNHNY and CDR2 is SVGAGI (reference sequence). CDR3 nucleotides: TGTGCCAGCAGTTACTCGAGAGGAGGCACTGAAGCTTTCTTT. Its translation: CASSYSRGGTEAFF.

This chain uses TRBV7-9 with TRBJ2-7; 13 bases fit TRBD2. The CDR3 contains 15 residues. The V gene's germline CDR1 is SEHNR and CDR2 FQNEAQ (reference sequence). The V gene end was trimmed by 5 bases and the J gene end by 6 bases; junction bases not matched to a gene: 7. The CDR3: CASSARTSGSIEQYF. In DNA, the CDR3 is TGTGCCAGCAGCGCCCGGACTAGCGGGAGTATCGAGCAGTACTTC. Full variable domain (remainder filled in from reference TRBV7-9 and TRBJ2-7): DTGVSQNPRHKITKRGQNVTFRCDPISEHNRLYWYRQTLGQGPEFLTYFQNEAQLEKSRLLSDRFSAERPKGSFSTLEIQRTEQGDSAMYLCASSARTSGSIEQYFGPGTRLTVT.

The chain carries TRBV28 and TRBJ2-1; 9 nucleotides line up with TRBD1. The CDR3 runs 15 residues. The J segment lost 8 bases and the V segment lost 1 base, leaving 6 bases of the junction unmatched. CDR1 and CDR2 (germline): MDHEN, SYDVKM. DNA for the CDR3: TGTGCCAGCAGTTTATTCCACAGGGGGCTGTATGAGCAGTTCTTC. It codes for CASSLFHRGLYEQFF.

This clone came up once. This chain joins TRBV10-2 and TRBJ2-1; the match to TRBD1 covers 7 bases. The V segment lost 3 bases and the J segment 10 bases; nucleotides outside the gene matches: 15. Germline V gives CDR1 WSHSY, CDR2 SAAADI. The CDR3 totals 16 residues. CDR3 in DNA: TGCGCCAGCAGTGATTTGGGACAGAGCTTATCTGACGAGCAGTTCTTC. It is translated as CASSDLGQSLSDEQFF.

V and J are TRBV5-4 and TRBJ2-1, with TRBD2 identical over 14 bases. Per the germline V gene, CDR1 is SGHNT and CDR2 is YYREEE (reference sequence). The CDR3 extends over 20 amino acids. Unmatched junction bases numbered 14, after V lost 4 bases and J lost 2 bases. CDR3 bases: TGTGCCAGCAGCCCTATTTCGGGACTAGCGGGAGTAAAAGCCTACAATGAGCAGTTCTTC. Encoded protein: CASSPISGLAGVKAYNEQFF.

The V gene is TRBV29-1, the J gene TRBJ2-1; tentatively, D is TRBD2 (7 bases). The CDR3 length is 16 residues. Trimming removed 7 bases at V and 8 bases at J, with 27 bases between. The germline V gene encodes CDR1 SQVTM and CDR2 ANQGSEA. The CDR3 protein is CSGLGLGGVRLDEQFF. The DNA of the CDR3 is TGCAGCGGCCTCGGGTTAGGGGGGGTCCGGCTTGATGAGCAGTTCTTC.

The chain uses TRBV5-1 and TRBJ1-6; D is unresolved. The CDR3 has 13 amino acids. V gave up 5 bases and J gave up 3 bases, with 6 bases separating them. Germline loops: CDR1 SGHRS, CDR2 YFSETQ. Written as DNA, the CDR3 is TGCGCCAGCAGTACTGACTATAATTCACCCCTCCACTTT. It specifies CASSTDYNSPLHF.

The chain links TRBV6-1 to TRBJ1-2; D is possibly TRBD1 (6 bases). V lost 5 bases, J lost 8 bases, and 18 bases lay in between. This CDR3 region has 14 residues. Germline V lookup: CDR1 MNHNS, CDR2 SASEGT. The DNA of the CDR3 is TGTGCCAGCAGTCCCCCGGGGGGGCCGGGCGGCTACACCTTC. Translating it yields CASSPPGGPGGYTF.

The gene calls are TRBV29-1 and TRBJ1-1; D gene uncertain. The CDR3 length is 13 residues. Germline values: CDR1 SQVTM, CDR2 ANQGSEA. Trimming pared 2 bases from V and 0 bases from J, leaving 7 bases between. The CDR3 is CSVETAMNTEAFF. CDR3 bases: TGCAGCGTTGAAACTGCCATGAACACTGAAGCTTTCTTT.

The chain links TRBV5-5 to TRBJ1-1, with a tentative D call TRBD1 (6 bases). Trimming removed 3 bases at V and 5 bases at J, with 17 bases between. The CDR3 totals 15 residues. Germline CDR1 is SGHKS and CDR2 is YYEKEE (reference sequence). DNA of the CDR3: TGTGCCAGCAGCTCATTGGGGGCAAGGGGGACTGAAGCTTTCTTT. Protein: CASSSLGARGTEAFF.

V usage is TRBV4-2 and J usage is TRBJ2-1; TRBD2 might be the D (5 bases). V was cut by 1 base and J by 6 bases, with 13 bases left in between. The CDR3 loop spans 15 amino acids. CDR1 is LGHNA, CDR2 YNFKEQ, per germline. Here the CDR3 DNA reads TGTGCCAGCAGCCAAGTTTTCGGGATGGGCAATGAGCAGTTCTTC. Amino acid sequence: CASSQVFGMGNEQFF.